In this sample, the clone carrying this T cell receptor beta chain turned up once. Its cognate antigen is unknown. TCRdb's table, derived via immunoSEQ multiplex PCR, lists solely in-frame clones and lacks some. The repertoire consists of about 6,900 clones, with around 86% occurring once and the leading ten covering around 4%. The CDR3 loop spans 14 amino acids. The germline V gene encodes CDR1 MNHNS and CDR2 SASEGT. The V end was cut by 7 bases, the J end by 8 bases, with 17 bases between. This record comes from a study of stem cell transplantation in POMP-related autoinflammatory disease. Study background: The study hypothesized thymoproteasome defects skew the TRB repertoire via impaired CD8+ selection. Study-wide findings and caveats: Across all analyzed T-cell subsets, patients with PRAID tended toward reduced diversity and increased clonality. Unique TRB V-J gene pairings were limited in number in patients with PRAID.

Sequencing input: a CXCR5-defined cell subset from PBMCs. The receptor comes from a human donor in good health. This chain connects TRBV6-1 to TRBJ1-4, with D hard to call. CDR3 loop: CASTPRTLGEKLFF. The CDR3 DNA follows: TGTGCCAGCACCCCGCGGACCCTGGGGGAAAAACTGTTTTTT.